The T cell receptor beta chain under discussion was sequenced for a study of shared clonotypes between healthy human individuals. Study-wide context: Three plates were used per donor for CD4 naive, three for CD4 memory, two for CD8 naive and one for CD8 memory.

Comments on this clone: Its antigen is not known. Other DNA sequences in this specimen translate into the identical CDR3.

Findings and caveats of the study: Among a handful of donors, roughly 5% of naive CD4 clonotypes were found in common.

Naive CD8 cells were CD45RO-negative, positively selected for CCR7, excluding terminally differentiated effector memory CD45RA+ cells. The assay was immunoSEQ multiplex PCR, and TCRdb's table has in-frame clones only and misses some. The data contain about 2.1 million clones, around 93% of them singletons. V was clipped by 5 bases and J by 4 bases; unmatched bases: 4. From germline, CDR1 is MNHEY and CDR2 SVGAGI. This CDR3 is built from 15 residues. This chain connects TRBV6-5 to TRBJ2-1, with 11 bases matching TRBD1. The source is a man younger than 30 in good health. Some clones in this sample may be carry-over from other donors' samples. Sequenced: naive CD8+ T cells from PBMCs. Here the CDR3 DNA reads TGTGCCAGCAGTCCAAGGGACAGGGGGTACAATGAGCAGTTCTTC. It specifies CASSPRDRGYNEQFF.